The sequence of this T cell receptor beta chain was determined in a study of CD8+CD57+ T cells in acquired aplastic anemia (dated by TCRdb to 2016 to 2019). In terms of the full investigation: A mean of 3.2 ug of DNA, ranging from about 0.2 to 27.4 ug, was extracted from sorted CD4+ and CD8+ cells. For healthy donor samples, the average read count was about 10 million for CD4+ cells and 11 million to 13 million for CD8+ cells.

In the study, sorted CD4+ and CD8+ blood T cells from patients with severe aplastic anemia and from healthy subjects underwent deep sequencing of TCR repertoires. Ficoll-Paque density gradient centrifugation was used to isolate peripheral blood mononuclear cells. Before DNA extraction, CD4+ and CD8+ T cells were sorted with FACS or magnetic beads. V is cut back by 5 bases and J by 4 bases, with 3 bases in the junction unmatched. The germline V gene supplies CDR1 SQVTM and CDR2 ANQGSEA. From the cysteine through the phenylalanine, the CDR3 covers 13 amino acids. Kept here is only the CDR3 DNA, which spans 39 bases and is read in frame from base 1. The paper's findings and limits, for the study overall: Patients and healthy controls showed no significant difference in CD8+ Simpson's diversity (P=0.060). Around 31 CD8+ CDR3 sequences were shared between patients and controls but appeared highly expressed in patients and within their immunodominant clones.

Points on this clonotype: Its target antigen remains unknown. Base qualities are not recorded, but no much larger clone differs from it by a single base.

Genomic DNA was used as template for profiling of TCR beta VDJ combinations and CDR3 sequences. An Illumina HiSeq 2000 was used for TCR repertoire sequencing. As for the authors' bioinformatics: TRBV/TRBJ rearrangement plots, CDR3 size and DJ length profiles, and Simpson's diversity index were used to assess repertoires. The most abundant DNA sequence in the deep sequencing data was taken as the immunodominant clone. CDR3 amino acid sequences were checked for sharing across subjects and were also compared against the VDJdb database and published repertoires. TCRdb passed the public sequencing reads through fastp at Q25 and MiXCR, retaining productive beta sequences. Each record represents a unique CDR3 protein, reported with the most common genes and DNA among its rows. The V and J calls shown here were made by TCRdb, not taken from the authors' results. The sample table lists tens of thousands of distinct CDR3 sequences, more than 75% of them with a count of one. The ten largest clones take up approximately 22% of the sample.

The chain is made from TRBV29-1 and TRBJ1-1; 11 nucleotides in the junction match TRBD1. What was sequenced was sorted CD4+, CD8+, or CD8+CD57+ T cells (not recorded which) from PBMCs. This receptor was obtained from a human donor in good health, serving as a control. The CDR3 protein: CSVPGTGGTEAFF. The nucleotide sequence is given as TGCAGCGTTCCCGGGACAGGGGGCACTGAAGCTTTCTTT.